A selection of T cell receptor beta chains follows, all from one sample in a study of radiotherapy plus CTLA-4 blockade in lung cancer. Measured with immunoSEQ multiplex PCR; TCRdb has only the in-frame clones, and not every one. The table lists about 97,000 clones, roughly 74% of them singletons. The source was peripheral blood, collected from a patient treated with radiotherapy plus ipilimumab. The origin of the receptors is a human donor with non-small cell lung cancer who had a partial response to radiotherapy plus ipilimumab. Some clones in this sample may be carry-over from other donors' samples. Both conserved end residues are part of each CDR3.

V	J	CDR3
TRBV2	TRBJ1-3	CASTSLGAGNTIYF
TRBV6-5	TRBJ2-1	CASSYDRDNEQFF
TRBV15	TRBJ2-5	CATETPGSGGQETQYF
TRBV5-1	TRBJ2-1	CASSEGTGRHNEQFF
TRBV11-1	TRBJ2-2	CASSFSRGGELFF
TRBV28	TRBJ2-7	CASSPLGEAYEQYF
TRBV5-1	TRBJ2-1	CASSLSLAGGKVNNEQFF
TRBV5-1	TRBJ2-1	CASSLIGGSKNEQFF
TRBV6-5	TRBJ2-4	CASSLLGQGNIQYF
TRBV7-8	TRBJ2-5	CASRNPGINQETQYF
TRBV6-5	TRBJ2-5	CASSYLQGGGPETQYF
TRBV2	TRBJ2-5	CASSPTSGGGTQYF
TRBV28	TRBJ2-5	CATNRQVSLRGTQYF
TRBV2	TRBJ2-2	CASRLQTGELFF
TRBV27	TRBJ1-2	CASSLQGGDYGYTF
TRBV5-1	TRBJ2-7	CASSLISGRAKNEQYF
TRBV11-2	TRBJ2-5	CASSQTGDQETQYF
TRBV25-1	TRBJ2-6	CASSVVVTGQSRANVLTF
TRBV6-1	TRBJ1-2	CASSPAGPGVGGYTF
TRBV7-6	TRBJ1-6	CASSREAQGYSPLHF
TRBV28	TRBJ2-3	CASSFYRGLKDTQYF
TRBV7-8	TRBJ2-3	CASSLEIQDTQYF
TRBV11-2	TRBJ2-2	CASSFLSTGELFF
TRBV5-1	TRBJ2-1	CASSFTYNEQFF
TRBV30	TRBJ2-1	CAWSLGTSGRGLEQFF
TRBV11-1	TRBJ2-7	CASSFRLESSYEQYF
TRBV5-4	TRBJ2-1	CASSLNRGQDNEQFF
TRBV5-4	TRBJ2-7	CASSLDRAKGEQYF
TRBV28	TRBJ2-7	CASKPSGTIYEQYF
TRBV19	TRBJ2-5	CASTGHPTRKETQYF
TRBV9	TRBJ1-4	CASSEGQGSGEKLFF
TRBV12-2	TRBJ2-1	CASRQDRASYNEQFF
TRBV19	TRBJ1-6	CASRTTGGTNSPLHF
TRBV27	TRBJ1-2	CASSRTGTAYGYTF
TRBV9	TRBJ2-7	CASSVASGRGSYEQYF
TRBV7-6	TRBJ2-5	CASSLGGGTQYF
TRBV7-9	TRBJ1-2	CASGTGTGYGYTF
TRBV30	TRBJ2-1	CAWSRRRLAADNEQFF
TRBV30	TRBJ2-2	CAWSVRRFGELFF
TRBV9	TRBJ2-1	CASSAAGAEQFF
TRBV10-2	TRBJ2-5	CASSVGGRAWTQYF
TRBV4-1	TRBJ2-5	CASSHSLAGGQETQYF
TRBV6-5	TRBJ1-4	CASSYSNRGINEKLFF
TRBV21-1	TRBJ1-1	CASSRPKDRTNTEAFF
TRBV19	TRBJ2-5	CASSRGQSSVETQYF
TRBV7-8	TRBJ2-2	CASPGVTTGELFF
TRBV13	TRBJ2-2	CASSPRGGQGAGELFF
TRBV21-1	TRBJ2-4	CASNDRTGHF
TRBV7-3	TRBJ1-6	CASSRSRSSPLHF
TRBV12-5	TRBJ2-1	CASGRASGSSYNEQFF
TRBV7-9	TRBJ2-7	CASSLAQYPEYF
TRBV5-1	TRBJ1-1	CASSLDGRAGDTEAFF
TRBV19	TRBJ2-3	CASSIGQTTDTQYF
TRBV9	TRBJ2-2	CASSAGDGLADTGELFF
TRBV5-1	TRBJ2-7	CASSMGQGPYEQYF
TRBV7-2	TRBJ2-5	CASSLDVGRETQYF
TRBV7-8	TRBJ2-5	CASSLVSWVETQYF
TRBV11-2	TRBJ1-1	CASSFGSQGKNTEAFF
TRBV5-6	TRBJ1-4	CASSYTDRGRTEKLFF
TRBV18	TRBJ1-2	CASSPGQGYYTF